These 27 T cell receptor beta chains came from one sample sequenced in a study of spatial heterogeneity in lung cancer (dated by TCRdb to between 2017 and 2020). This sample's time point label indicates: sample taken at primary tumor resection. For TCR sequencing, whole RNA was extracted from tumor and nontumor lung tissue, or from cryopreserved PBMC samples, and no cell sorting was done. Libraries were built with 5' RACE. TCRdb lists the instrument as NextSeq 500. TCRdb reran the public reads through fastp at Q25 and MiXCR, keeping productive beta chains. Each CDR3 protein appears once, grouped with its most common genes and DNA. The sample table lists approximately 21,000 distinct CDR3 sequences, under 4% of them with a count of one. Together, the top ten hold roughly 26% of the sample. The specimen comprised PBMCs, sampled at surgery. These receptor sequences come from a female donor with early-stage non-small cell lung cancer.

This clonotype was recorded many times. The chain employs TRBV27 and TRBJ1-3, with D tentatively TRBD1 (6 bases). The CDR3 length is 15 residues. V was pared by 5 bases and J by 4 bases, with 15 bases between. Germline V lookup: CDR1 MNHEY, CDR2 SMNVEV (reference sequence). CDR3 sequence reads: CASSKGGRLGNTIYF. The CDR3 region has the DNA TGTGCCAGCAGTAAGGGGGGGCGCCTCGGAAACACCATATATTTT.

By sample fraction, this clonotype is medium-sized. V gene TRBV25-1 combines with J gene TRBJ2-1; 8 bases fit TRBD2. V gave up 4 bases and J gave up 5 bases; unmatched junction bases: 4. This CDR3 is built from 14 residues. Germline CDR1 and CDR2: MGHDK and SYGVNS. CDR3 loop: CASSVAGSHNEQFF. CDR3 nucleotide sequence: TGTGCCAGCAGTGTAGCGGGAAGCCACAATGAGCAGTTCTTC. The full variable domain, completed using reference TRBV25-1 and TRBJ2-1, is EADIYQTPRYLVIGTGKKITLECSQTMGHDKMYWYQQDPGMELHLIHYSYGVNSTEKGDLSSESTVSRIRTEHFPLTLESARPSHTSQYLCASSVAGSHNEQFFGPGTRLTVL.

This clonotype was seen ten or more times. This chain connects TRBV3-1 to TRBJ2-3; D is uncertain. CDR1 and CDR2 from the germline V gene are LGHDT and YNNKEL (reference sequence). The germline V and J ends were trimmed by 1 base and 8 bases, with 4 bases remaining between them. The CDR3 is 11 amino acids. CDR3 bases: TGTGCCAGCAGCCAAGGCAGTACGCAGTATTTT. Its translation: CASSQGSTQYF.

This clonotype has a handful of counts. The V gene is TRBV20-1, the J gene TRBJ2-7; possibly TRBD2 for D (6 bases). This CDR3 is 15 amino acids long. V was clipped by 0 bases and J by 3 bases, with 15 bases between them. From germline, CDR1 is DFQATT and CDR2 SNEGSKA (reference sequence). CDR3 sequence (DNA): TGCAGTGCTAGAGAACCCGGGACTTCCTTCTACGAGCAGTACTTC. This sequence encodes CSAREPGTSFYEQYF.

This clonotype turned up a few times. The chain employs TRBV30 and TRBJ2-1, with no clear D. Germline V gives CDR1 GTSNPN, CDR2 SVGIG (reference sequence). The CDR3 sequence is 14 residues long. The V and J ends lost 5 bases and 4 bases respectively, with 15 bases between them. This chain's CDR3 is CAWARKTYYNEQFF. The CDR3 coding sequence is TGTGCCTGGGCCCGGAAAACCTATTACAATGAGCAGTTCTTC.

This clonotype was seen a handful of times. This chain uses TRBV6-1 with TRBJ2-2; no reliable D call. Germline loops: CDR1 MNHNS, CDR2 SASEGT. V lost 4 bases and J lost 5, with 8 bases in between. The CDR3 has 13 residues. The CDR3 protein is CASSVSQTGELFF. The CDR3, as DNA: TGTGCCAGCAGTGTCAGCCAAACCGGGGAGCTGTTTTTT.

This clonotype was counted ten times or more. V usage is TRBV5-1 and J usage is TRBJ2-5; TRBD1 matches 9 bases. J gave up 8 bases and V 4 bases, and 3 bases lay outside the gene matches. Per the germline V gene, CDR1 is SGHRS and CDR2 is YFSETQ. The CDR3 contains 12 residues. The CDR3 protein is CASSQGQGTQYF. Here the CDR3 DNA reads TGCGCCAGCAGCCAGGGACAGGGAACCCAGTACTTC.

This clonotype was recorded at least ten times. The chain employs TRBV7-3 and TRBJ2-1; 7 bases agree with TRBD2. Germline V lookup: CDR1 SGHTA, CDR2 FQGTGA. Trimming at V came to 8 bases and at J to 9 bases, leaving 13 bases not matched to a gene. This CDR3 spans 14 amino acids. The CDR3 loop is CASHGSAGECEQFF. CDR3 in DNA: TGTGCCAGCCATGGTTCCGCGGGAGAATGTGAGCAGTTCTTC.

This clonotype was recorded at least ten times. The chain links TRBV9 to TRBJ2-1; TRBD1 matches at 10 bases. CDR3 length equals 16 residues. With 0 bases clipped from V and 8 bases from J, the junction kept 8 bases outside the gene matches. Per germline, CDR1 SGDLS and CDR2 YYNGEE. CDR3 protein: CASSVVTGGFIDEQFF. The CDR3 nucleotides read TGTGCCAGCAGCGTAGTGACAGGGGGCTTTATAGATGAGCAGTTCTTC. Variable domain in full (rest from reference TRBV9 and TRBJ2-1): DSGVTQTPKHLITATGQRVTLRCSPRSGDLSVYWYQQSLDQGLQFLIQYYNGEERAKGNILERFSAQQFPDLHSELNLSSLELGDSALYFCASSVVTGGFIDEQFFGPGTRLTVL.

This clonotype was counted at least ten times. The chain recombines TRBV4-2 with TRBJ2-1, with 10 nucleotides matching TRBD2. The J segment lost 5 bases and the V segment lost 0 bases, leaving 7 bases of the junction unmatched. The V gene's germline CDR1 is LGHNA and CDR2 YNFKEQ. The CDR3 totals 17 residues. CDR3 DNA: TGTGCCAGCAGCCAAGAAGATCTAGCGGGAGAGGACAATGAGCAGTTCTTC. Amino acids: CASSQEDLAGEDNEQFF.

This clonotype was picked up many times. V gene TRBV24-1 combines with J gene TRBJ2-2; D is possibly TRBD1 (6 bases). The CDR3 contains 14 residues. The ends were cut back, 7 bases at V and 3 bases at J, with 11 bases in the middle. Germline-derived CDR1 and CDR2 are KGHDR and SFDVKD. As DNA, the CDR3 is TGTGCCACCAGCCTTCCAGGGGACACCGGGGAGCTGTTTTTT. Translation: CATSLPGDTGELFF.

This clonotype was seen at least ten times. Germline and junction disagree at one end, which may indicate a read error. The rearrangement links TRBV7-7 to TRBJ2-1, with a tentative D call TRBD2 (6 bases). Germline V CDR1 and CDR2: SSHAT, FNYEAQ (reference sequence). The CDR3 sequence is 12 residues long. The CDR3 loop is CASSSGGSEQFF. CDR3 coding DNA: TGTGCTAGCAGCTCCGGGGGTAGTGAGCAGTTCTTC.

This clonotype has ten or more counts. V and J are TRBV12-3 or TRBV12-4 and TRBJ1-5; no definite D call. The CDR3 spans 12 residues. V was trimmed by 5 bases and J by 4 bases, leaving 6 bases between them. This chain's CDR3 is CASSPLNQPQHF. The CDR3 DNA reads TGTGCCAGCAGTCCACTTAATCAGCCCCAGCATTTT.

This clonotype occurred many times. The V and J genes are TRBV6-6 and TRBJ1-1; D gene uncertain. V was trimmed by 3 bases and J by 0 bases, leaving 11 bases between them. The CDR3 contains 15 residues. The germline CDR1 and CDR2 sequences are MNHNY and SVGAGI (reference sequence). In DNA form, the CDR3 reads TGTGCCAGCAGTTATACGCCAGTAATGAACACTGAAGCTTTCTTT. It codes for CASSYTPVMNTEAFF.

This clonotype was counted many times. CDR3 region: CATSVSGSDFDTQYF. The CDR3 DNA reads TGTGCCACCAGCGTAAGCGGGAGTGATTTTGATACGCAGTATTTT. The chain recombines TRBV15 with TRBJ2-3; 8 bases fit TRBD2. The J segment lost 6 bases and the V segment lost 5 bases, leaving 10 bases of the junction unmatched. The CDR3 is made up of 15 amino acids. The germline CDR1 and CDR2 sequences are LNHNV and YYDKDF (reference sequence).

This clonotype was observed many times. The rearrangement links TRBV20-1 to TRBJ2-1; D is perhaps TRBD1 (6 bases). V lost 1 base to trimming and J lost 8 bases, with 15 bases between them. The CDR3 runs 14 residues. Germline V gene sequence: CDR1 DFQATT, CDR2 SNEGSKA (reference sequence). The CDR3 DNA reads TGCAGTGCTAGAGGCTGGCAGGGGCGGGATGAGCAGTTCTTC. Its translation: CSARGWQGRDEQFF.

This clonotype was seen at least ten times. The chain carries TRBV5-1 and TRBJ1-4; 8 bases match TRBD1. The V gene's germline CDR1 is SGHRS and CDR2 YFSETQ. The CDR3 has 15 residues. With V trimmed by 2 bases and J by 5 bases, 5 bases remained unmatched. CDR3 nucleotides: TGCGCCAGCAGCTTCGGGACAGGCGAAAATGAAAAACTGTTTTTT. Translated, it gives CASSFGTGENEKLFF.

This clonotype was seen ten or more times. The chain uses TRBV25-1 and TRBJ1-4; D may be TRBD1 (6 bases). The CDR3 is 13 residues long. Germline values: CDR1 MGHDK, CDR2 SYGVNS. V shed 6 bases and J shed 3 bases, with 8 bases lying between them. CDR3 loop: CASRDSPNEKLFF. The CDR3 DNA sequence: TGTGCCAGCAGGGACAGCCCTAATGAAAAACTGTTTTTT.

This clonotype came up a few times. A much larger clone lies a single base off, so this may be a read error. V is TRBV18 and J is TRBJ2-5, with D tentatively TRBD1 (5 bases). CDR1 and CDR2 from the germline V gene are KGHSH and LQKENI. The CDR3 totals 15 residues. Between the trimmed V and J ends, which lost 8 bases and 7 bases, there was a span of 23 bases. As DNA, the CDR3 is TGTGCCAGCCCACAACAGGCCCAGGTCAAGTTGACCCAGTACTTC. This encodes CASPQQAQVKLTQYF.

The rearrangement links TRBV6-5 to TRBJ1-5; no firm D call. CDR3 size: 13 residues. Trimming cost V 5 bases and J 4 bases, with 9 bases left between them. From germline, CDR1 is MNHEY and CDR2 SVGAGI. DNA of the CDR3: TGTGCCAGCAGTAGACTCTCAAATCAGCCCCAGCATTTT. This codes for CASSRLSNQPQHF.

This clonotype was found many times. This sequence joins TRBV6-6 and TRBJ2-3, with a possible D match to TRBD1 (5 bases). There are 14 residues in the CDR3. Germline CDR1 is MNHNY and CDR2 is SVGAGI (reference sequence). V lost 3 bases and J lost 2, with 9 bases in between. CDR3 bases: TGTGCCAGCAGTTATCAGGGTCACACAGATACGCAGTATTTT. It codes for CASSYQGHTDTQYF.

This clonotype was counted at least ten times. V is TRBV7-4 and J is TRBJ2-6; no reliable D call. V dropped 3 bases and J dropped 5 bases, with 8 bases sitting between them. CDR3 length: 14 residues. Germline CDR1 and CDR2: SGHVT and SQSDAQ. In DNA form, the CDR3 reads TGTGCCAGCAGCTTTGAGGAGTGGGCCAACGTCCTGACTTTC. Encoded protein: CASSFEEWANVLTF.

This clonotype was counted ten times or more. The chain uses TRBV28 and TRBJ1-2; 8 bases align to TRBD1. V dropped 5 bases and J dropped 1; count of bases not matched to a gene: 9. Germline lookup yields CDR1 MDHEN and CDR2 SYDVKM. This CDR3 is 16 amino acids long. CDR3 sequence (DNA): TGTGCCAGCAGTCCCCGGGACAGGTTCCTTAACTATGGCTACACCTTC. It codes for CASSPRDRFLNYGYTF.

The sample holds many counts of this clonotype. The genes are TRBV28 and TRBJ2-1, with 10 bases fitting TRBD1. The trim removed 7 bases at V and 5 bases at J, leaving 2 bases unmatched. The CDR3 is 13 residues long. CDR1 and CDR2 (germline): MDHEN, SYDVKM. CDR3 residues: CASTGTGDNEQFF. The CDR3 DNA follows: TGTGCCAGCACCGGGACAGGGGACAATGAGCAGTTCTTC. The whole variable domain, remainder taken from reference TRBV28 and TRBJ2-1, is DVKVTQSSRYLVKRTGEKVFLECVQDMDHENMFWYRQDPGLGLRLIYFSYDVKMKEKGDIPEGYSVSREKKERFSLILESASTNQTSMYLCASTGTGDNEQFFGPGTRLTVL.

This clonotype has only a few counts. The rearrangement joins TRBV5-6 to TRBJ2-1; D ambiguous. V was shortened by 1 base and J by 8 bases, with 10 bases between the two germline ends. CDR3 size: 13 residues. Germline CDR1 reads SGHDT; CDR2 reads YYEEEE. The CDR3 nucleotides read TGTGCCAGCAGCTTGTCTTCCCTCGATGAGCAGTTCTTC. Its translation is CASSLSSLDEQFF. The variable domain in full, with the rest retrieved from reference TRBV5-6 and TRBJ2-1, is DAGVTQSPTHLIKTRGQQVTLRCSPKSGHDTVSWYQQALGQGPQFIFQYYEEEERQRGNFPDRFSGHQFPNYSSELNVNALLLGDSALYLCASSLSSLDEQFFGPGTRLTVL.

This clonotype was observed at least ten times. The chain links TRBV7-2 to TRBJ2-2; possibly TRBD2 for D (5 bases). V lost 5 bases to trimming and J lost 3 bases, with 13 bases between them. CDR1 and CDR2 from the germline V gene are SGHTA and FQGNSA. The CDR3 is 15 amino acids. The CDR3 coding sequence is TGTGCCAGCAGCCGCGTCCGGGGTGACACCGGGGAGCTGTTTTTT. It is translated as CASSRVRGDTGELFF.

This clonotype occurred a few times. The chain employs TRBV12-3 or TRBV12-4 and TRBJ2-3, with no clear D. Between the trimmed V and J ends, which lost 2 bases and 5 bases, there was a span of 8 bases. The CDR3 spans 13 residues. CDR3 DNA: TGTGCCAGCAGTTTACTACATGGAGATACGCAGTATTTT. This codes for CASSLLHGDTQYF.